This T cell receptor beta chain comes out of a study of CD8+ T cells in alopecia areata. The CDR3 consists of 15 residues. V gave up 0 bases and J gave up 1 base, with 10 bases separating them. CDR1 MGHRA and CDR2 YSYEKL come from the germline V gene. Extraction of RNA preceded its reverse transcription into cDNA, which served as the sequencing template. Only in-frame clones appear in the TCRdb table, and some are missing; sequencing was by immunoSEQ multiplex PCR. This sample yields under 70,000 clones, of which 96% are seen a single time; roughly 24% belongs to the top ten. The receptor's source is a human donor with alopecia areata. The genes are TRBV4-1 and TRBJ2-7; D ambiguous. The source material was CD8+ T cells sorted from blood, sampled at week 0. CDR3 protein: CASSQDAYPSYEQYF. The CDR3 DNA reads as TGCGCCAGCAGCCAAGATGCGTATCCTTCCTACGAGCAGTACTTC.